The 18 T cell receptor beta chains below come from one sample, sequenced in a study of cytomegalovirus exposure and HLA in healthy donors. Both 60 Vbeta primers and 13 Jbeta primers went into the PCR. Using immunoSEQ multiplex PCR, the repertoire was profiled, and TCRdb retains in-frame clones only, with some absent. The repertoire consists of over 75,000 clones, with around four fifths occurring once and the leading ten covering approximately 7%. The material sequenced was PBMCs. These receptors were collected from a man in his forties or fifties in good health and CMV-seropositive.

This rearrangement joins TRBV19 to TRBJ2-1; 11 bases are shared with TRBD2. The trim removed 5 bases at V and 8 bases at J, leaving 5 bases unmatched. Per the germline V gene, CDR1 is LNHDA and CDR2 is SQIVND (reference sequence). This CDR3 comprises 14 residues. DNA of the CDR3: TGTGCCAGTAGTGTAAGACTAGCGGGGCATGAGCAGTTCTTC. Encoded protein: CASSVRLAGHEQFF.

The chain links TRBV28 to TRBJ1-2, with 10 bases identical to TRBD1. V lost 5 bases and J lost 4; bases outside the gene matches: 7. Germline loops: CDR1 MDHEN, CDR2 SYDVKM. The CDR3 is made up of 15 amino acids. The CDR3 DNA follows: TGTGCCAGCAGTCCAGGGACAGGGGAATTCTATGGCTACACCTTC. Translated: CASSPGTGEFYGYTF.

The chain has TRBV5-8 and TRBJ2-3, with TRBD1 identical over 7 bases. Germline CDR1 SGHTS, CDR2 YDEGEE. The J segment lost 6 bases and the V segment lost 4 bases, leaving 11 bases of the junction unmatched. CDR3 length: 15 residues. This CDR3 is CASSQPTGIMDTQYF. The CDR3 DNA reads TGTGCCAGCAGCCAGCCGACAGGGATCATGGATACGCAGTATTTT.

The rearrangement links TRBV6-5 to TRBJ2-1; tentative D call: TRBD2 (7 bases). The length of the CDR3 is 14 residues. From germline, CDR1 is MNHEY and CDR2 SVGAGI. The V end was cut by 7 bases, the J end by 5 bases, with 15 bases between. DNA of the CDR3: TGTGCCAGCACAGGTGGGGGGGCAAACAATGAGCAGTTCTTC. This translates into CASTGGGANNEQFF.

This clone was detected once. One junction end does not reproduce the germline sequence, and a read error may be involved. CDR3 region: CASSLNRAEDEQFF. The CDR3 DNA reads as TGTGCTAGCAGCTTAAACAGGGCGGAGGATGAGCAGTTCTTC. J is TRBJ2-1 and V is TRBV7-7; maybe TRBD1 (6 bases). The CDR3 consists of 14 residues. Germline-derived CDR1 and CDR2 are SSHAT and FNYEAQ (reference sequence).

This chain connects TRBV7-2 to TRBJ1-6; no definite D call. The CDR3 is made up of 13 amino acids. CDR1 is SGHTA, CDR2 FQGNSA, per germline. Between the trimmed V and J ends, which lost 10 bases and 3 bases, there was a span of 10 bases. In nucleotides, the CDR3 is TGTGCCACAGGCGAACTCTATAATTCACCCCTCCACTTT. It codes for CATGELYNSPLHF.

The chain has TRBV7-2 and TRBJ2-2; D is uncertain. The CDR3 is made up of 13 amino acids. Germline CDR1 SGHTA, CDR2 FQGNSA. V was clipped by 3 bases and J by 0 bases, with 2 bases between them. CDR3 nucleotides: TGTGCCAGCAGCTTTACGAACACCGGGGAGCTGTTTTTT. Translation gives CASSFTNTGELFF. Based on the CDR3 plus reference TRBV7-2 and TRBJ2-2, the full variable domain is GAGVSQSPSNKVTEKGKDVELRCDPISGHTALYWYRQSLGQGLEFLIYFQGNSAPDKSGLPSDRFSAERTGGSVSTLTIQRTQQEDSAVYLCASSFTNTGELFFGEGSRLTVL.

The rearrangement uses TRBV5-4 and TRBJ1-2; 7 positions agree with TRBD1. The CDR3 is 13 amino acids. Trimming at V came to 3 bases and at J to 6 bases, leaving 5 bases not matched to a gene. Per the germline V gene, CDR1 is SGHNT and CDR2 is YYREEE (reference sequence). In nucleotides, the CDR3 is TGTGCCAGCAGCTCGACAGGGATTCATGGCTACACCTTC. Its translation is CASSSTGIHGYTF.

The rearrangement joins TRBV12-5 to TRBJ2-5; unclear D gene. TRBJ2-7 matches the DNA end more closely, so the J call is doubtful. Per germline, CDR1 LGHNT and CDR2 FRNRAP. The CDR3 covers 15 residues. For the CDR3, the DNA is TGTGCTAGTGGTTTGAGTTCTGGTAGCCTCTACGAGCAGTACTTC. It translates to CASGLSSGSLYEQYF.

The CDR3 DNA follows: TGTGCCAGCAGTCCGGGACAGGGTAGGACTGAAGCTTTCTTT. Its translation: CASSPGQGRTEAFF. This sequence joins TRBV6-5 and TRBJ1-1; 9 positions agree with TRBD1. The CDR3 covers 14 residues. Unmatched junction bases numbered 6, after V lost 5 bases and J lost 5 bases. CDR1 MNHEY and CDR2 SVGAGI come from the germline V gene.

The count of this clone is one. The chain uses TRBV19 and TRBJ1-2; 7 bases line up with TRBD1. Germline V lookup: CDR1 LNHDA, CDR2 SQIVND (reference sequence). After removal of 4 bases from V and 4 bases from J, the junction contained 0 bases not matched to a gene. The CDR3 covers 12 residues. CDR3 nucleotides: TGTGCCAGTAGTAGGACAGGCTATGGCTACACCTTC. Residues: CASSRTGYGYTF. The full variable domain, rest sourced from reference TRBV19 and TRBJ1-2, is DGGITQSPKYLFRKEGQNVTLSCEQNLNHDAMYWYRQDPGQGLRLIYYSQIVNDFQKGDIAEGYSVSREKKESFPLTVTSAQKNPTAFYLCASSRTGYGYTFGSGTRLTVV.

This clone was picked up a small number of times. The V gene is TRBV18, the J gene TRBJ2-1; 7 bases agree with TRBD1. The CDR3 totals 15 residues. From germline, CDR1 is KGHSH and CDR2 LQKENI. After removal of 3 bases from V and 7 bases from J, the junction contained 9 bases not matched to a gene. The CDR3: CASSPWTGLGNEQFF. CDR3 coding DNA: TGTGCCAGCTCACCTTGGACAGGCCTGGGGAATGAGCAGTTCTTC.

On this clone itself: The germline gene is not matched at one end of the junction; a read error may be the cause. This chain joins TRBV6-6 and TRBJ2-1; 8 nucleotides align to TRBD2. CDR1 is MNHNY, CDR2 SVGAGI, per germline (reference sequence). This CDR3 is built from 15 residues. CDR3 in amino acids: CASSLSGGARNEQFF. CDR3 sequence (DNA): TGTGCCAGCAGTTTGTCCGGGGGGGCTCGGAATGAGCAATTCTTC.

This chain connects TRBV7-8 to TRBJ2-1; 10 bases are shared with TRBD1. Germline CDR1 and CDR2: SGHVS and FQNEAQ. The trim removed 2 bases at V and 8 bases at J, leaving 6 bases unmatched. The CDR3 has 15 amino acids. The CDR3 region is CASSLTGQGSYEQFF. CDR3 in DNA: TGTGCCAGCAGCTTAACGGGACAGGGGTCGTATGAGCAGTTCTTC.

The chain employs TRBV10-3 and TRBJ2-7; 11 bases match TRBD1. CDR1 and CDR2 (germline): ENHRY, SYGVKD. Unmatched junction bases numbered 5, after V lost 6 bases and J lost 4 bases. The CDR3 is made up of 14 amino acids. The CDR3 here is CAIRGDRGEYEQYF. CDR3 nucleotide sequence: TGTGCCATCAGGGGGGACAGGGGGGAGTACGAGCAGTACTTC.

This clone was seen a single time. The CDR3, as DNA: TGCGCCAGCAGCCGAAGGGACAGGAATTCACCCCTCCACTTT. This translates into CASSRRDRNSPLHF. The gene calls are TRBV5-1 and TRBJ1-6, with TRBD1 matching 8 bases. The CDR3 spans 14 residues. V dropped 4 bases and J dropped 7; count of bases not matched to a gene: 4. Germline V gives CDR1 SGHRS, CDR2 YFSETQ.

The gene calls are TRBV6-6 and TRBJ2-7; TRBD1 is a possible D gene (5 bases). The CDR3 is made up of 12 amino acids. V gave up 7 bases and J gave up 1 base, with 8 bases separating them. CDR1 MNHNY and CDR2 SVGAGI come from the germline V gene (reference sequence). The CDR3 nucleotides read TGTGCCAGCAATCAGGGATCCTACGAGCAGTACTTC. It specifies CASNQGSYEQYF.

The chain joins TRBV19 to TRBJ2-5; TRBD1 matches 8 bases. This CDR3 spans 13 amino acids. V was pared by 4 bases and J by 5 bases, with 3 bases of the junction left unmatched. Germline V CDR1 and CDR2: LNHDA, SQIVND (reference sequence). The CDR3 DNA sequence: TGTGCCAGTAGTAGACAGGGGACGGAGACCCAGTACTTC. This codes for CASSRQGTETQYF.